A selection of T cell receptor beta chains follows, all from one sample in a study of control samples from healthy donors and cancer patients. TCRdb's copy holds only in-frame clones and misses some; the assay was immunoSEQ multiplex PCR. The sample consists of 80,000 or so clones, approximately 92% of them appearing once. The sequencing sample was made of blood. The receptors shown here come from a woman aged 55-75 years in good health. CDR3s include the opening cysteine and the closing phenylalanine or tryptophan. The D gene is left open where the match is weak. Size is stated for part of the rows, as once, few or many counts, or as a class when the clone is expanded.

size	J	V	D	CDR3	DNA
-	TRBJ2-1	TRBV19	-	CASSVGHYNEQFF	TGTGCCAGTAGCGTGGGGCATTACAATGAGCAGTTCTTC
-	TRBJ2-1	TRBV12-3/TRBV12-4	TRBD1	CASSWDRVNEQFF	TGTGCCAGCAGTTGGGACAGGGTGAATGAGCAGTTCTTC
-	TRBJ1-5	TRBV19	-	CASKYGGQPQHF	TGTGCCAGCAAGTATGGGGGGCAGCCCCAGCATTTT
once	TRBJ1-5	TRBV4-1	-	CASSQILGEPQHF	TGCGCCAGCAGCCAAATTCTAGGGGAACCCCAGCATTTT
once	TRBJ1-5	TRBV7-9	-	CASSLEGQPQHF	TGTGCCAGCAGCTTAGAAGGGCAGCCCCAGCATTTT
-	TRBJ2-1	TRBV24-1	TRBD2	CATSDLPVAGGNNEQFF	TGTGCCACCAGTGATTTACCGGTAGCGGGAGGAAACAATGAGCAGTTCTTC
-	TRBJ2-4	TRBV19	-	CASSIPRGIQYF	TGTGCCAGTAGTATTCCTAGGGGAATTCAGTACTTC
-	TRBJ2-5	TRBV6-5	-	CASSYSSWEETQYF	TGTGCCAGCAGTTACTCGAGTTGGGAAGAGACCCAGTACTTC
-	TRBJ2-7	TRBV28	-	CASRTGRRGGQYF	TGTGCCAGCAGGACAGGCAGGAGGGGGGGGCAGTACTTC
-	TRBJ2-2	TRBV9	-	CASSVGGSNTGELFF	TGTGCCAGCAGCGTAGGAGGCTCGAACACCGGGGAGCTGTTTTTT
-	TRBJ1-1	TRBV3-1/TRBV3-2	-	CASSQATRGAFF	TGTGCCAGCAGCCAAGCGACAAGGGGAGCTTTCTTT
-	TRBJ2-1	TRBV9	-	CASSVASGASYNEQFF	TGTGCCAGCAGCGTAGCGAGCGGCGCTTCCTACAATGAGCAGTTCTTC
-	TRBJ1-3	TRBV30	-	CAWSVERSGNTIYF	TGTGCCTGGAGTGTAGAGAGGTCTGGAAACACCATATATTTT
-	TRBJ2-2	TRBV7-9	-	CASSFASTGTGELFF	TGTGCCAGCAGCTTTGCGTCGACGGGCACCGGGGAGCTGTTTTTT
-	TRBJ2-2	TRBV20-1	-	CSANDGDTGELFF	TGCAGTGCTAATGACGGGGACACCGGGGAGCTGTTTTTT
-	TRBJ2-1	TRBV9	-	CASSVDPKGGREQFF	TGTGCCAGCAGCGTAGATCCGAAAGGGGGTCGAGAGCAGTTCTTC
-	TRBJ1-5	TRBV5-5	TRBD1	CASSAGTGVDQPQHF	TGTGCCAGCAGCGCCGGGACAGGGGTTGATCAGCCCCAGCATTTT
-	TRBJ2-7	TRBV3-1/TRBV3-2	-	CASSQDYSYEQYF	TGTGCCAGCAGCCAAGATTATTCCTACGAGCAGTACTTC
-	TRBJ2-7	TRBV30	-	CAWSGGGYEQYF	TGTGCCTGGAGTGGAGGGGGGTACGAGCAGTACTTC
-	TRBJ2-3	TRBV5-1	TRBD2	CASSPSAGGTDTQYF	TGCGCCAGCAGCCCATCGGCGGGAGGGACAGATACGCAGTATTTT
-	TRBJ2-7	TRBV7-2	TRBD1	CASSLGQGRTYEQYF	TGTGCCAGCAGCTTAGGACAGGGGCGCACCTACGAGCAGTACTTC
-	TRBJ2-7	TRBV4-3	-	CASSPMIGGEQYF	TGCGCCAGCAGCCCCATGATCGGGGGCGAGCAGTACTTC
-	TRBJ2-7	TRBV3-1/TRBV3-2	TRBD1	CASSQEGQGAYEQYF	TGTGCCAGCAGCCAAGAAGGCCAGGGGGCATACGAGCAGTACTTC
-	TRBJ2-5	TRBV5-1	-	CASSLAGSAGTETQYF	TGCGCCAGCAGCTTGGCAGGTTCGGCGGGAACGGAGACCCAGTACTTC
-	TRBJ1-2	TRBV12-3/TRBV12-4	-	CASSTTRGYTF	TGTGCCAGCAGTACTACACGTGGCTACACCTTC
-	TRBJ1-1	TRBV6-2/TRBV6-3	-	CASSYQGVGTEAFF	TGTGCCAGCAGTTATCAGGGCGTGGGGACTGAAGCTTTCTTT
once	TRBJ2-3	TRBV24-1	TRBD1	CATSDPQGAGTDTQYF	TGTGCCACCAGTGATCCCCAGGGGGCTGGGACAGATACGCAGTATTTT
-	TRBJ2-3	TRBV18	TRBD2	CASSPVMGGSGPDTQYF	TGTGCCAGCTCACCAGTCATGGGCGGGAGTGGACCAGATACGCAGTATTTT
once	TRBJ2-7	TRBV19	-	CASSISVSYEQYF	TGTGCCAGTAGTATTTCGGTATCCTACGAGCAGTACTTC
once	TRBJ1-2	TRBV5-4	-	CASSPEGHLGYTF	TGTGCCAGCAGCCCTGAGGGACATCTTGGCTACACCTTC
-	TRBJ2-7	TRBV2	TRBD2	CASSEGTSGSGYEQYF	TGTGCCAGCAGTGAAGGGACTAGCGGGAGTGGCTACGAGCAGTACTTC
-	TRBJ1-5	TRBV7-8	TRBD1	CASSTTTGEEQPQHF	TGTGCCAGCAGCACAACAACAGGGGAAGAACAGCCCCAGCATTTT
-	TRBJ1-4	TRBV28	-	CASRPHRGGDEKLFF	TGTGCCAGCAGACCCCACCGGGGTGGCGATGAAAAACTGTTTTTT
-	TRBJ1-2	TRBV9	-	CASSPWTDANYGYTF	TGTGCCAGCAGCCCCTGGACGGACGCTAACTATGGCTACACCTTC
-	TRBJ2-7	TRBV28	TRBD2	CVIGRGAYEQYF	TGTGTGATTGGGAGGGGCGCCTACGAGCAGTACTTC
-	TRBJ2-7	TRBV5-5	-	CASSLDRYSYEQYF	TGTGCCAGCAGCTTGGACAGATACTCCTACGAGCAGTACTTC
-	TRBJ2-2	TRBV29-1	TRBD1	CSALGTGNTGELFF	TGCAGCGCCCTCGGGACAGGGAACACCGGGGAGCTGTTTTTT
-	TRBJ2-1	TRBV18	TRBD2	CASSPSSGSGREQFF	TGTGCCAGCTCCCCCTCTAGCGGGAGTGGTCGAGAGCAGTTCTTC
-	TRBJ1-2	TRBV6-5	-	CASRLPSGLGYTF	TGTGCCAGCCGTCTTCCATCGGGGCTTGGCTACACCTTC
-	TRBJ2-5	TRBV24-1	TRBD1	CATRGTGDETQYF	TGTGCCACCAGAGGGACAGGGGATGAGACCCAGTACTTC
once	TRBJ2-1	TRBV30	TRBD2	CAWVLTSGRSYSYNEQFF	TGTGCCTGGGTCCTGACTAGCGGGAGATCCTACTCCTACAATGAGCAGTTCTTC
-	TRBJ1-6	TRBV5-1	TRBD1	CASSNGQGVYSPLHF	TGCGCCAGCAGCAACGGACAGGGGGTTTATTCACCCCTCCACTTT
-	TRBJ1-2	TRBV5-6	-	CASSLGAGTSNYGYTF	TGTGCCAGCAGCTTGGGCGCCGGGACATCTAACTATGGCTACACCTTC
-	TRBJ2-3	TRBV10-3	TRBD2	CAISESAGGSPDTQYF	TGTGCCATCAGTGAGTCGGCGGGAGGCAGCCCAGATACGCAGTATTTT
-	TRBJ1-2	TRBV19	-	CASSPAVGYGYTF	TGTGCCAGTAGCCCGGCGGTGGGGTATGGCTACACCTTC
-	TRBJ1-2	TRBV2	-	CASSGRGQSNYGYTF	TGTGCCAGCAGTGGGCGAGGTCAATCTAACTATGGCTACACCTTC
few	TRBJ1-1	TRBV12-3/TRBV12-4	-	CASSSTMNTEAFF	TGTGCCAGCAGTTCCACAATGAACACTGAAGCTTTCTTT
-	TRBJ1-4	TRBV6-5	TRBD1	CASSYGQGPNEKLFF	TGTGCCAGCAGTTACGGACAGGGACCTAATGAAAAACTGTTTTTT
-	TRBJ2-1	TRBV12-3/TRBV12-4	-	CASSPRGDNEQFF	TGTGCCAGCAGCCCAAGAGGGGACAATGAGCAGTTCTTC
-	TRBJ1-4	TRBV28	-	CASSSTGRGNEKLFF	TGTGCCAGCAGTTCTACAGGGCGGGGTAATGAAAAACTGTTTTTT
-	TRBJ2-5	TRBV28	TRBD1	CASRTAALTGAEETQYF	TGTGCCAGCAGAACCGCGGCCTTGACAGGGGCGGAAGAGACCCAGTACTTC
-	TRBJ2-1	TRBV5-1	TRBD2	CASAREVPYNEQFF	TGCGCCAGCGCACGGGAGGTCCCCTACAATGAGCAGTTCTTC
-	TRBJ1-5	TRBV18	TRBD1	CASSPVGGQGQPQHF	TGTGCCAGCTCACCAGTGGGAGGACAGGGTCAGCCCCAGCATTTT
-	TRBJ2-3	TRBV29-1	-	CSVPRSGAKDTQYF	TGCAGCGTTCCCCGGTCGGGGGCCAAAGATACGCAGTATTTT
-	TRBJ2-2	TRBV28	-	CASSLRRGTGELFF	TGTGCCAGCAGTTTAAGAAGGGGGACCGGGGAGCTGTTTTTT